Shown below are 28 T cell receptor beta chains from a single sample sequenced in a study of T cells in Graves' hyperthyroidism and ophthalmopathy (dated by TCRdb to the late 2010s). Preparation of the library involved multiplex PCR. Sequencing instrument: Illumina HiSeq 2000. TCR beta CDR3 regions were amplified from RNA transcripts. The first round of RT-PCR for the TCR CDR3 was performed with the HTBI primer set and the Qiagen OneStep RT-PCR kit. TCRdb itself trimmed the public reads at Q25 with fastp, ran MiXCR and retained productive beta chains. Rows matching on CDR3 protein sequence are summarized as one entry with the most common DNA and genes. Counted in this sample were hundreds of thousands of distinct CDR3 sequences; 14% of them appeared once. The biggest ten clones account for 10% of the sample. The specimen sequenced was blood. The receptors originated from a woman aged 18-35 years with Graves' hyperthyroidism.

This clonotype was observed many times. This sequence joins TRBV20-1 and TRBJ1-5; unclear D gene. V lost 0 bases to trimming and J lost 1 base, with 10 bases between them. The germline V gene has CDR1 DFQATT and CDR2 SNEGSKA (reference sequence). This CDR3 is 15 amino acids long. The CDR3: CSARDGVGSNQPQHF. The CDR3 DNA is TGCAGTGCTAGAGATGGGGTGGGAAGCAATCAGCCCCAGCATTTT.

This chain uses TRBV2 with TRBJ2-5, with D possibly TRBD1 on 5 matching bases. The CDR3 has 13 residues. Germline-derived CDR1 and CDR2 are SNHLY and FYNNEI. Deletions cut 3 bases from V and 7 bases from J, with 12 bases between. CDR3 sequence (DNA): TGTGCCAGCAGTGATAACAGAGACAGGACCCAGTACTTC. Encoded protein: CASSDNRDRTQYF.

The sample holds a few counts of this clonotype. The chain is built from TRBV10-3 and TRBJ1-5; D unclear. The CDR3 is 15 amino acids. V lost 4 bases to trimming and J lost 2 bases, with 12 bases between them. In germline, CDR1 is ENHRY, CDR2 SYGVKD. CDR3 in DNA: TGTGCCATCAGTGGAGAAGATCTAGGCAATCAGCCCCAGCATTTT. This encodes CAISGEDLGNQPQHF.

The chain has TRBV19 and TRBJ1-3, with D uncertain. This CDR3 region has 15 residues. Trimming stripped 1 base from V and 0 bases from J, with 7 bases between. Germline V lookup: CDR1 LNHDA, CDR2 SQIVND (reference sequence). The CDR3 DNA reads as TGTGCCAGTAGTATAGGAAGGAGCTCTGGAAACACCATATATTTT. Translated, it gives CASSIGRSSGNTIYF.

Details on this clonotype: The junction and the germline gene differ at one end; a read error may be behind it. V and J are TRBV6-1 and TRBJ1-3; D is ambiguous. This CDR3 spans 13 amino acids. CDR1 is MNHNS and CDR2 is SASEGT in the germline V gene. The CDR3 coding sequence is TGTGCCACCAGTGGTAGCTCTGGAAACACCATATATTTT. This codes for CATSGSSGNTIYF.

This clonotype occurred many times. CDR3: CASHALGPSTGAFF. DNA for the CDR3: TGTGCCAGCCACGCCCTAGGTCCGTCGACGGGAGCTTTCTTT. The chain has TRBV28 and TRBJ1-1, with D unresolved. There are 14 residues in the CDR3. CDR1 and CDR2 (germline): MDHEN, SYDVKM. V lost 8 bases to trimming and J lost 10 bases, with 23 bases between them.

The chain employs TRBV7-9 and TRBJ2-2; 13 bases line up with TRBD2. Germline trimming cut 1 base from V and 7 bases from J; bases unmatched to any gene: 27. Looked up from germline, CDR1 is SEHNR and CDR2 is FQNEAQ (reference sequence). The CDR3 contains 24 residues. CDR3 nucleotide sequence: TGTGCCAGCAGCTTAGAGTTTAGACAGGCTACGGATGGACTAGCGGGAGTTGAAGGCGGGGAGCTGTTTTTT. It yields the protein CASSLEFRQATDGLAGVEGGELFF.

V gene TRBV13 combines with J gene TRBJ2-2; tentative D call: TRBD1 (6 bases). V was pared by 5 bases and J by 3 bases, with 19 bases between. There are 17 residues in the CDR3. Germline V gene data show CDR1 as PRHDT and CDR2 as FYEKMQ (reference sequence). The CDR3 spells CASSRPRGRGDTGELFF. CDR3 in DNA: TGTGCCAGCAGCCGCCCCCGGGGCAGGGGCGACACCGGGGAGCTGTTTTTT.

This clonotype turned up a few times. This chain joins TRBV2 and TRBJ1-6; a possible D gene is TRBD1 (5 bases). Trimming shortened V by 6 bases and J by 9 bases, and 15 bases separated the two germline ends. Germline CDR1 SNHLY, CDR2 FYNNEI. The CDR3 contains 14 residues. The CDR3 DNA sequence: TGTGCCAGCAGCGGGGAGGGGACTCTTTCACCCCTCCACTTT. Amino acid sequence: CASSGEGTLSPLHF.

This clonotype was seen more than once but under ten times. CDR3 amino acids: CASSAGLLIYNEQFF. The CDR3 nucleotides are TGTGCCAGCAGCGCGGGACTGTTGATTTACAATGAGCAGTTCTTC. The rearrangement uses TRBV9 and TRBJ2-1; weak D call: TRBD2 (6 bases). The CDR3 loop spans 15 amino acids. Germline assignment: CDR1 SGDLS and CDR2 YYNGEE. Trimming cost V 3 bases and J 4 bases, with 14 bases left between them.

This clonotype was detected ten times or more. The chain combines TRBV12-3 or TRBV12-4 with TRBJ1-6; 8 positions agree with TRBD1. The CDR3 is 15 amino acids. V was clipped by 6 bases and J by 3 bases; unmatched bases: 4. The CDR3 nucleotides read TGTGCCAGCAGGCGGGACAGGAACTATAATTCACCCCTCCACTTT. Its translation: CASRRDRNYNSPLHF.

This clonotype was observed at least ten times. The chain uses TRBV18 and TRBJ1-1; no definite D call. The CDR3 consists of 12 residues. Germline V gives CDR1 KGHSH, CDR2 LQKENI. V lost 5 bases to trimming and J lost 4 bases, with 8 bases between them. CDR3 bases: TGTGCCAGCTCATTTGAGAGCACTGAAGCTTTCTTT. Translation: CASSFESTEAFF.

This clonotype has a single count. The V call is TRBV20-1, the J call TRBJ1-1, with 7 bases fitting TRBD1. CDR3 length: 16 amino acids. V shed 0 bases and J 6 bases; nucleotides not matched to a gene: 13. Germline loops: CDR1 DFQATT, CDR2 SNEGSKA (reference sequence). The chain's CDR3 is CSARELGKGAWAEAFF. Here the CDR3 DNA reads TGCAGTGCTAGAGAATTAGGAAAGGGGGCTTGGGCTGAAGCTTTCTTT.

This clonotype was seen repeatedly, ten times or more. J is TRBJ1-1 and V is TRBV5-8; 9 nucleotides align to TRBD1. V lost 4 bases and J lost 3; bases outside the gene matches: 7. The CDR3 is 15 amino acids. Germline CDR1 reads SGHTS; CDR2 reads YDEGEE. The chain's CDR3 is CASSPGQGWYTEAFF. The CDR3 region has the DNA TGTGCCAGCAGCCCGGGACAGGGTTGGTACACTGAAGCTTTCTTT.

This clonotype was counted at least ten times. The V and J genes are TRBV7-2 and TRBJ2-7; tentatively, D is TRBD2 (6 bases). V lost 2 bases to trimming and J lost 3 bases, with 11 bases between them. The CDR3 extends over 14 amino acids. Germline assignment: CDR1 SGHTA and CDR2 FQGNSA. CDR3 sequence: CASSLTTGVYEQYF. The CDR3, as DNA: TGTGCCAGCAGCTTAACAACGGGAGTCTACGAGCAGTACTTC.

Ten or more counts support this clonotype. The rearrangement joins TRBV12-5 to TRBJ1-5; 7 bases fit TRBD1. J was trimmed by 0 bases and V by 5 bases; bases with no gene match: 7. The CDR3 covers 16 residues. Looked up from germline, CDR1 is LGHNT and CDR2 is FRNRAP. The CDR3 loop is CASGARDRRSNQPQHF. Here the CDR3 DNA reads TGTGCTAGTGGTGCCAGGGACAGACGTAGCAATCAGCCCCAGCATTTT.

On this clonotype itself: A much bigger clone sits one base away, suggesting this may be a read error. This sequence joins TRBV6-1 and TRBJ2-4; possibly TRBD1 or TRBD2 for D (5 bases each). The J call may not be correct, given that the DNA end is closer to TRBJ2-1. CDR3 length equals 15 residues. Germline loops: CDR1 MNHNS, CDR2 SASEGT. This CDR3 is CASSPRDGAGNIQFF. CDR3 bases: TGTGCCAGCAGCCCGAGGGACGGCGCAGGAAACATTCAGTTCTTC.

This clonotype was found many times. The chain uses TRBV12-3 or TRBV12-4 and TRBJ2-7; 8 bases align to TRBD1. Trimming took 1 base from V and 6 from J; bases not matched to a gene: 5. The CDR3 is made up of 14 amino acids. Here the CDR3 DNA reads TGTGCCAGCAGTTTAGGAGGGACAGGCCGCGAGCAGTACTTC. Protein sequence: CASSLGGTGREQYF.

This clonotype was counted ten times or more. This chain links TRBV20-1 with TRBJ2-1; 8 bases map to TRBD2. With 1 base clipped from V and 9 bases from J, the junction kept 8 bases outside the gene matches. Looked up from germline, CDR1 is DFQATT and CDR2 is SNEGSKA (reference sequence). CDR3 length: 14 residues. The CDR3, as DNA: TGCAGTGCTAGAGCCAGCGGGAGCTCGGGTGAGCAGTTCTTC. Translated: CSARASGSSGEQFF.

This clonotype has ten or more counts. The gene calls are TRBV7-9 and TRBJ2-2, with D possibly being TRBD2 (6 bases). Trimming left V 5 bases short and J 2 bases short, with 18 bases between. The CDR3 extends over 17 amino acids. Germline V CDR1 and CDR2: SEHNR, FQNEAQ (reference sequence). This CDR3 reads CASSTTTRGANTGELFF. CDR3 DNA sequence: TGTGCCAGCAGCACCACCACTCGCGGGGCCAACACCGGGGAGCTGTTTTTT. Based on the CDR3 plus reference TRBV7-9 and TRBJ2-2, the full variable domain is DTGVSQNPRHKITKRGQNVTFRCDPISEHNRLYWYRQTLGQGPEFLTYFQNEAQLEKSRLLSDRFSAERPKGSFSTLEIQRTEQGDSAMYLCASSTTTRGANTGELFFGEGSRLTVL.

This clonotype has more than one count but fewer than ten. This chain joins TRBV2 and TRBJ2-7; D ambiguous. The CDR3 contains 15 residues. V shed 0 bases and J shed 2 bases, with 11 bases lying between them. In germline, CDR1 is SNHLY, CDR2 FYNNEI. The CDR3 is CASSEAGFTPYEQYF. The CDR3 DNA reads as TGTGCCAGCAGTGAAGCAGGCTTCACCCCCTACGAGCAGTACTTC.

The chain couples TRBV6-1 to TRBJ2-7; 8 bases are a match to TRBD1. The V and J ends lost 7 bases and 2 bases, in that order; junction bases with no gene match: 19. Germline V CDR1 and CDR2: MNHNS, SASEGT. There are 18 residues in the CDR3. CDR3 region: CASIRGQGAPLRAYEQYF. The CDR3 region has the DNA TGTGCCAGCATTAGGGGCCAGGGGGCGCCTTTACGGGCCTACGAGCAGTACTTC.

This clonotype came up a few times. The chain is built from TRBV9 and TRBJ2-3, with TRBD2 identical over 7 bases. Germline V CDR1 and CDR2: SGDLS, YYNGEE. V lost 0 bases, J lost 2 bases, and 9 bases stayed unmatched. This CDR3 has 17 amino acids. In DNA, the CDR3 is TGTGCCAGCAGCGTAGAGGTAGCGGGCACGATCACAGATACGCAGTATTTT. This gives the protein CASSVEVAGTITDTQYF.

The chain is built from TRBV5-6 and TRBJ2-1, with 11 bases identical to TRBD2. J was trimmed by 0 bases and V by 2 bases; bases with no gene match: 7. CDR3 length: 18 amino acids. CDR1 and CDR2 (germline): SGHDT, YYEEEE. CDR3 DNA: TGTGCCAGCAGCTTAGAGACTAGCGGGACCTACTCCTACAATGAGCAGTTCTTC. It translates to CASSLETSGTYSYNEQFF. The whole variable domain, filled in from reference TRBV5-6 and TRBJ2-1, reads DAGVTQSPTHLIKTRGQQVTLRCSPKSGHDTVSWYQQALGQGPQFIFQYYEEEERQRGNFPDRFSGHQFPNYSSELNVNALLLGDSALYLCASSLETSGTYSYNEQFFGPGTRLTVL.

The V and J genes are TRBV11-3 and TRBJ2-7; D is unresolved. The CDR3 is made up of 15 amino acids. CDR1 SGHNT and CDR2 YENEEA come from the germline V gene. V gave up 0 bases and J gave up 2 bases, with 11 bases separating them. The CDR3 DNA reads TGTGCCAGCAGCTTAGATCCCCGATCGGCCTACGAGCAGTACTTC. The encoded protein is CASSLDPRSAYEQYF.

This clonotype was found a few times. The chain couples TRBV5-1 to TRBJ2-2, with TRBD2 identical over 13 bases. Trimming cost V 4 bases and J 4 bases; bases outside gene matches: 4. CDR1 is SGHRS and CDR2 is YFSETQ in the germline V gene. This CDR3 spans 16 amino acids. In DNA, the CDR3 is TGCGCCAGCAGCGGACTAGCGGGAGCTGGCACCGGGGAGCTGTTTTTT. Protein product: CASSGLAGAGTGELFF. Drawing the rest from reference TRBV5-1 and TRBJ2-2, the complete variable domain is KAGVTQTPRYLIKTRGQQVTLSCSPISGHRSVSWYQQTPGQGLQFLFEYFSETQRNKGNFPGRFSGRQFSNSRSEMNVSTLELGDSALYLCASSGLAGAGTGELFFGEGSRLTVL.

This clonotype was observed a few times. The chain's CDR3 is CSVWEGVPSTDTQYF. As DNA, the CDR3 is TGCAGCGTCTGGGAGGGAGTCCCAAGCACAGATACGCAGTATTTT. The chain couples TRBV29-1 to TRBJ2-3, with 7 bases aligning to TRBD2. V lost 6 bases to trimming and J lost 0 bases; unmatched junction nucleotides: 9. CDR1 and CDR2 (germline): SQVTM, ANQGSEA. This CDR3 is 15 amino acids long.

This clonotype was seen more than once but under ten times. In DNA form, the CDR3 reads TGCGCCAGCAGCCAAGGTGCGGGGTGGGAGACCCAGTACTTC. Translating gives CASSQGAGWETQYF. The chain has TRBV4-1 and TRBJ2-5; perhaps TRBD2 as D (6 bases). V lost 1 base to trimming and J lost 5 bases, with 11 bases between them. CDR1 is MGHRA, CDR2 YSYEKL, per germline. This CDR3 has 14 amino acids.